Here is one T cell receptor beta chain with its context. The junction shows a germline mismatch at one end, possibly a read error. Assay: immunoSEQ multiplex PCR; the TCRdb copy retains only in-frame clones and omits some. The table lists approximately 53,000 clones, 85% to 95% of them singletons. From germline, CDR1 is SSHAT and CDR2 FNYEAQ (reference sequence). The CDR3 is 15 residues long. The specimen was PBMCs. The V and J genes are TRBV7-7 and TRBJ2-2; 10 bases agree with TRBD2. The TCR originated in a man aged 35 to 55 with rheumatoid arthritis. The CDR3: CASSLGLAATGELFF. CDR3 bases: TGTGCTAGCAGCTTAGGACTAGCGGCCACCGGGGAGCTGTTTTTT.